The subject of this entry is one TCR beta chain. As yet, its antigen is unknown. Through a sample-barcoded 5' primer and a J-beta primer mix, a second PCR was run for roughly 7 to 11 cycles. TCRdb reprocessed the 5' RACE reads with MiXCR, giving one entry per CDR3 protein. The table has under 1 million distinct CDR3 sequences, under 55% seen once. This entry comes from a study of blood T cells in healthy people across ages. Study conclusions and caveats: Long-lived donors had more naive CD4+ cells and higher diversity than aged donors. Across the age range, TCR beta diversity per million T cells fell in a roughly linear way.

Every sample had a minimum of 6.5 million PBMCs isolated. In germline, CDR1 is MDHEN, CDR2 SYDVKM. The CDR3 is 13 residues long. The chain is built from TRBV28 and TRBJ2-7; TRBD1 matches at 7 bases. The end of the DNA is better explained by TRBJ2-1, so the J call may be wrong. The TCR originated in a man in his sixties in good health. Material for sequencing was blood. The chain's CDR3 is CASRLDRPNEQFF. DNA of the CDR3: TGTGCCAGCAGACTGGACAGGCCCAATGAGCAGTTCTTC.